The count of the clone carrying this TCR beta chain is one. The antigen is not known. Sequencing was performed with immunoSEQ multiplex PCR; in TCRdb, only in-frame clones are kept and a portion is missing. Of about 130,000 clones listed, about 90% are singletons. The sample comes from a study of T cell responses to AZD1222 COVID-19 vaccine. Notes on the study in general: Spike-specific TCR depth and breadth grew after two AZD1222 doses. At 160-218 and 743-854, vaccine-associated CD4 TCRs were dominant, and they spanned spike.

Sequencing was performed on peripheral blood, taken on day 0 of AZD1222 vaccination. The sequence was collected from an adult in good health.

The CDR3 sequence is CASSPDPGLPTDTQYF. CDR3 coding DNA: TGCGCCAGCAGCCCCGACCCGGGACTACCCACAGATACGCAGTATTTT. The J gene is TRBJ2-3, the V gene TRBV4-1, with 7 bases identical to TRBD2. The CDR3 is made up of 16 amino acids. With 4 bases clipped from V and 2 bases from J, the junction kept 9 bases outside the gene matches. The V gene's germline CDR1 is MGHRA and CDR2 YSYEKL.